The clone carrying this TCR beta chain has at least ten counts. The antigen is not known. The sample belongs to a study of breast tumors, draining lymph nodes, adjacent tissues. Findings of the study overall: Compared with basal-like, luminal-like tumors shared significantly more repertoire with nontumor tissue. Tumors had less TCR diversity than lymph nodes, more than nontumor tissue. Data fit most tumor T cells coming from lymph node, expanding in tumor. That most tumor T cells come from lymph nodes remained unproven.

TCRdb used MiXCR to reprocess the multiplex PCR reads, holding one entry per CDR3 protein. The profile covers over 10,000 distinct CDR3 sequences, with 55% to 75% appearing a single time and about two fifths taken by the ten largest. Sequences were obtained from tumor-adjacent breast tissue. This TCR was recovered from a female donor with breast cancer. Some clones in this sample may be carry-over from other donors' samples.

The CDR3, as DNA: TGTGCCAGCAGCGATCGACAGGGGGCCTATGGCTACACCTTC. Translating it yields CASSDRQGAYGYTF. The chain carries TRBV5-8 and TRBJ1-2; TRBD1 agrees at 10 bases. The ends lost 4 bases at V and 4 bases at J; junction bases unmatched: 4. Germline-derived CDR1 and CDR2 are SGHTS and YDEGEE. This CDR3 region has 14 residues.